What follows is one TCR beta chain and its context. Its cognate antigen is unknown. CDR1 and CDR2 from the germline V gene are SGHRS and YFSETQ. With 1 base removed from V and 0 bases from J, the gap between germline ends came to 11 bases. The CDR3 runs to 16 residues. The data were obtained in a study of response to subunit inactivated influenza vaccine. TCRdb re-called the RT-PCR reads with MiXCR, one entry per CDR3 protein. The sample lists hundreds of thousands of distinct CDR3 sequences, 20% to 25% occurring once. Whole-study findings and limits: The authors put forward the suggestion that each seasonal influenza vaccination may bring in only a limited number of new T cells.

This receptor was taken from a man aged 50-75 years who received an inactivated influenza vaccine. The chain couples TRBV5-1 to TRBJ2-1, with D perhaps TRBD2 (6 bases). This specimen consisted of PBMCs from blood, obtained 21 months after vaccination. The CDR3 here is CASSLLGEASYNEQFF. The CDR3 coding sequence is TGCGCCAGCAGCTTGCTCGGGGAGGCCTCCTACAATGAGCAGTTCTTC.